Here is one T cell receptor (beta chain) with its context. The target of this receptor is not known. No much larger clonotype is one base removed from it; base qualities were not supplied. This entry comes from a study of response to subunit inactivated influenza vaccine (dated by TCRdb to 2016 to 2018). The study in broad terms: Deep quantitative T cell receptor repertoire profiling was used in the study to track responses to a trivalent subunit inactivated influenza vaccine.

The library was built by means of RT-PCR. Sequencing was performed on an Illumina HiSeq 2500. TCRdb cleaned the public reads at Q25 with fastp, built clones with MiXCR and kept in-frame beta chains. All rows with the same CDR3 protein become a single entry with the most common DNA and genes. Within this sample are roughly 500,000 distinct CDR3 sequences, with less than 30% of them counted one time only. The top ten clones comprise approximately 2% of the sample. Points the paper makes about the study in general: According to the authors, only a limited number of new T cells may be recruited by each seasonal influenza vaccination.

The germline V gene sets CDR1 to MNHNS and CDR2 to SASEGT. V is cut by 7 bases and J by 5 bases, and the space between the germline ends is 20 bases. Inclusive of the bounding cysteine and phenylalanine, the CDR3 is 15 residues long. Only CDR3 DNA remains: 45 bases, in frame from the first base. The sequence joins TRBV6-1 to TRBJ2-5, and TRBD2 may be the D gene, going by 6 matching bases. The material was CD4+ T cells sorted from PBMCs, obtained roughly 5 days after vaccination. The TCR originated in a middle-aged man who received an inactivated influenza vaccine. Donor details come from another sample of the same person, matched by shared clones. In nucleotide form, the sequence is TGTGCCAGCACCAGGGTCTACGGGAGCGGGGAGACCCAGTACTTC. The resulting protein is CASTRVYGSGETQYF.